This T cell receptor (beta chain) was recovered during a study of blood T cell repertoires in COVID-19 (dated by TCRdb to about 2020). General notes on the study: Samples covering the acute and convalescent phases of COVID-19 were provided by collaborators in the United States, Italy and Spain. The prospective study material was composed of cDNA or gDNA derived from T cells, B-cell-depleted T cells, or PBMCs. Nearly every sample came with metadata listing a de-identified subject ID, COVID-19 status, age in years and sex. The repertoires were released in a freely available public database intended as a resource for research on the immune response to SARS-CoV-2. Where available, HLA class I and class II types were obtained from metadata supplied by the sample provider rather than from assay-based typing. Samples came from the ongoing ImmuneRACE study (first 160 participants) plus 1,254 subjects from 6 global collaborators. Deeply sampled blood TCRbeta repertoires from subjects exposed to, actively infected with, or recovered from COVID-19 were included in the dataset.

Points on this clone: Its cognate antigen has yet to be identified. Base qualities are not at hand, and no much larger clone is one base apart.

The paper as a whole reports these results and caveats: How much clinical and demographic metadata was included differed by source and by participant, and the metadata was provided uncurated.

At the junction V is shortened by 4 bases and J by 4 bases; bases outside the gene matches: 10. Based on the germline V gene, the CDR1 and CDR2 sequences are SGDLS and YYNGEE. The CDR3 sequence holds 16 residues, the cysteine and phenylalanine included. Just the 48-base CDR3 DNA is kept, in frame starting at base 1. Participants in the prospective study were aged roughly 18 to 95 years, lived in 20 to 25 United States geographic areas, and enrolled through a virtual design. Cohort assignment in the prospective study relied on participant-reported clinical history from a screening survey and a study questionnaire. For ImmuneRACE Cohort 3, a participant was defined as recovered based on two consecutive negative NP/OP PCR tests, clearance by a healthcare professional, or resolution of symptoms. Mobile phlebotomists in the prospective study collected whole blood, serum and a nasopharyngeal or oropharyngeal swab from every participant. Prospective study participants could optionally give additional blood draws and questionnaires over an approximately two-month period. Blood samples from the prospective study were shipped frozen or at room temperature prior to DNA extraction.

The immunoSEQ Assay, a bias-controlled multiplex PCR, was used to amplify TCRbeta CDR3 regions from genomic DNA. The study's own analysis went as follows. Within the assay, amplification of reference gene primers was used to estimate how many nucleated cells each sample contained. To quantify the absolute abundance of each unique TCRbeta CDR3 rearrangement, sequence reads were collapsed and filtered. For each sample, productive Simpson clonality was calculated by taking the square root of Simpson's diversity index across productive rearrangements. This immuneACCESS table, as held by TCRdb, lists in-frame sequences with V and J called but not all clones. Of the missing ones, under half trace to an unresolved V gene in checked studies; the others have no known cause. The V and J calls and the clone size are those of that table, but D and trimming were determined from the DNA. Across this sample there are hundreds of thousands of clones, with just over 85% seen only once. In total, the top ten clones hold about a sixth of the sample.

The chain is assembled from TRBV9 and TRBJ2-3; 9 bases in between match TRBD2. The receptor comes from a man younger than 30 who had recovered from COVID-19. The specimen sequenced was PBMCs or T cells enriched from blood (not recorded which). The CDR3 in this case is CASSTYSGSVSDTQYF. The sequenced DNA: TGTGCCAGCAGCACCTATAGCGGGAGTGTATCAGATACGCAGTATTTT.